This T cell receptor (beta chain) was documented in a study of T cell repertoires in cytomegalovirus infection. For the study at large: The study used recently identified HLA-C-restricted and well-studied HLA-B-restricted CMV epitopes. Public TCR beta signatures indicated both CMV infection and matching HLA type.

Germline lookup yields CDR1 SGHVS and CDR2 FNYEAQ. The V and J ends lost 3 bases and 2 bases, in that order; junction bases with no gene match: 3. The CDR3 has 15 amino acids. Turning to this clonotype: Its antigen is undetermined.

General study points: Accumulated public TCR beta family frequency recognized individuals carrying CMV together with the relevant HLA. Ex vivo, HLA-C-restricted CMV-specific TCR beta clonotypes prevailed over the rest of the response.

TCRdb called the reads again in MiXCR, with one record for every CDR3 protein. This repertoire shows about 700,000 distinct CDR3 sequences, 33% found once; its top ten account for 15% to 20%. Sequences were derived from cultured PBMCs, sampled from culture after CMV antigen stimulation. The sequence came from a human donor in good health (CMV status not recorded). Some clones in this sample may be carry-over from other donors' samples. The chain links TRBV7-6 to TRBJ2-3; TRBD2 agrees at 9 bases. CDR3 nucleotide sequence: TGTGCCAGCAGCTTCGTAGCGGGAGACACAGATACGCAGTATTTT. As protein: CASSFVAGDTDTQYF.